This is a list of T cell receptor beta chains from one sample in a study of radiation and T cells in renal cell carcinoma. Only in-frame clones appear in the TCRdb table, and some are missing; sequencing was by immunoSEQ multiplex PCR. Found here are over 85,000 clones, 70% to 90% of them singletons; the top ten hold roughly a tenth. Specimen: blood, collected from a patient whose treatment included radiotherapy and nephrectomy. These receptors all come from a man aged 50 to 59 with renal cell carcinoma. CDR3s leave out the opening cysteine and the closing phenylalanine or tryptophan. The order of the fields is V gene, J gene, CDR3 protein.

TRBV28	TRBJ1-1	ASSFLGAGTEAF
TRBV7-6	TRBJ2-7	ASSLDRGPYEQY
TRBV20-1	TRBJ1-2	SASFGGYT
TRBV6-5	TRBJ2-5	ASTAPGAQETQY
TRBV5-1	TRBJ2-6	ASSLGVTSGANVLT
TRBV6-1	TRBJ1-1	ASTSWGGETEAF
TRBV5-4	TRBJ2-7	ASSSQGQGHYEQY
TRBV14	TRBJ2-1	ASSQDARGTGVEF
TRBV6-5	TRBJ2-7	ASRLGLAGVYEQY
TRBV9	TRBJ1-1	ASSPKGQREAF
TRBV5-1	TRBJ1-5	ASSEGPVGNQPQH
TRBV5-4	TRBJ2-1	ASEEGEQF
TRBV4-3	TRBJ2-6	ASTPGDSGANVLT
TRBV7-2	TRBJ2-7	ASSLGQGEIYEQY
TRBV5-4	TRBJ2-1	ASSLFNEQF
TRBV5-1	TRBJ2-3	ASSLVPGTGTDTQY
TRBV2	TRBJ1-2	ASSESRNYGYT
TRBV2	TRBJ1-5	ASIQGPFSLINQPQH
TRBV6-5	TRBJ2-7	ASSSRLAGGYEQY
TRBV5-8	TRBJ1-4	ASSINTVKLF
TRBV27	TRBJ1-2	ASSLSATQPYGYT
TRBV13	.	ASSNRDSSYEQY
TRBV2	TRBJ1-4	ASSNRDSPSTNEKLF
TRBV11-2	TRBJ2-1	ASSRDRGQQF
TRBV14	TRBJ2-7	ASSPGGTSGTGQY
TRBV30	TRBJ2-5	AWSVYNPGLAGAAAN
TRBV7-7	TRBJ2-5	ASSLGQLASQY